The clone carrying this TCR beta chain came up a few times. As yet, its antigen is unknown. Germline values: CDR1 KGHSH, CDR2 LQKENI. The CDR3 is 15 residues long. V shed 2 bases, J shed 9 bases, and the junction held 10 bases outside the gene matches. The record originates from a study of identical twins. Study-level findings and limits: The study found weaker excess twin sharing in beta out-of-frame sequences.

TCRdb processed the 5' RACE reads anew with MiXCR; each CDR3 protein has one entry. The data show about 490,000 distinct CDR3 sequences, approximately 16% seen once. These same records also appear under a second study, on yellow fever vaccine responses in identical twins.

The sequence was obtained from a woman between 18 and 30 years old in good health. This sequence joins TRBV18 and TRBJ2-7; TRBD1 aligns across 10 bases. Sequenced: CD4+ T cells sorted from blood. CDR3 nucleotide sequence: TGTGCCAGCTCACCAAGCCCGGGACAGGGGATATGGCAGTACGTC. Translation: CASSPSPGQGIWQYV.